These T cell receptor beta chains were read from a single sample in a study of vaccination and CD4 T cells after COVID-19. A single record per CDR3 protein comes from TCRdb applying MiXCR to the PCR reads. The sample includes 12,000 or so distinct CDR3 sequences, around a third of them seen just once. Their antigen targets remain unknown. The sample taken for sequencing was CD4+ T cells from blood, cultured in vitro. Receptors were obtained from a human donor in good health. The CDR3 runs from the conserved cysteine through the conserved F or W. Fields, in order: J gene, D gene, V gene, CDR3 protein. The D gene is left open where the match is weak.

J: TRBJ2-3
D: -
V: TRBV20-1
CDR3: CSAREIAGDTQYF

J: TRBJ1-2
D: -
V: TRBV19
CDR3: CASMTRGIYGYTF

J: TRBJ1-2
D: TRBD1
V: TRBV12-3/TRBV12-4
CDR3: CASSQDRSYTF

J: TRBJ1-2
D: TRBD1
V: TRBV12-3/TRBV12-4
CDR3: CASSPPTGKGYTF

J: TRBJ2-2
D: -
V: TRBV7-3
CDR3: CASSLTRDSYTGELFF

J: TRBJ2-2
D: TRBD2
V: TRBV6-2/TRBV6-3
CDR3: CASSLGLAGPTGELFF

J: TRBJ2-7
D: -
V: TRBV28
CDR3: CASQGYEQYF

J: TRBJ1-5
D: -
V: TRBV20-1
CDR3: CSAGGPKPQHF

J: TRBJ2-1
D: -
V: TRBV5-4
CDR3: CASSPPGGAYNEQFF

J: TRBJ2-7
D: TRBD2
V: TRBV19
CDR3: CASTPTWTSYEQYF

J: TRBJ1-2
D: -
V: TRBV7-2
CDR3: CASSFATDGGGYTF

J: TRBJ1-2
D: -
V: TRBV4-3
CDR3: CASSQDSGFEANYGYTF

J: TRBJ1-1
D: -
V: TRBV12-2
CDR3: CASRTDRTLNTEAFF

J: TRBJ2-1
D: -
V: TRBV29-1
CDR3: CSSRALDEQFF

J: TRBJ1-6
D: -
V: TRBV10-3
CDR3: CAISESSGGSYNSPLHF

J: TRBJ2-6
D: TRBD1
V: TRBV7-3
CDR3: CASSPGQYGANVLTF

J: TRBJ1-3
D: -
V: TRBV7-9
CDR3: CASSLGQNTIYF

J: TRBJ1-5
D: -
V: TRBV19
CDR3: CASSMPVSSNQPQHF

J: TRBJ2-3
D: -
V: TRBV27
CDR3: CASSPRGGDTQYF

J: TRBJ2-3
D: -
V: TRBV15
CDR3: CATSRDRIPSTDTQYF

J: TRBJ2-2
D: TRBD2
V: TRBV2
CDR3: CASRPSGRGTGELFF

J: TRBJ1-1
D: -
V: TRBV24-1
CDR3: CATSDLRGEAFF